This TCR beta chain comes out of a study of T cell responses to AZD1222 COVID-19 vaccine. Study-wide results and limits: Only a handful of AZD1222 recipients were seropositive at baseline. Females outnumbered males among donors, who were mostly white British; clonal diversity was possibly underestimated. Recipients of two AZD1222 doses showed rising Spike-specific TCR breadth and depth. Nearly half of spike-specific TCRs reportedly target variant regions that are unmutated in the B.1.351 and B.1.1.7 variants.

V shed 7 bases and J shed 6 bases, with 16 bases lying between them. The CDR3 totals 14 residues. The germline gives CDR1 SGHAT, CDR2 FQNNGV. The repertoire was sequenced with immunoSEQ multiplex PCR; TCRdb's copy has only in-frame clones and lacks some. The table has more than 95,000 clones, approximately 93% seen once. Of note for this clone: The antigen is unknown.

Source: peripheral blood, taken on day 0 of AZD1222 vaccination. The genes are TRBV11-2 and TRBJ2-1; no clear D. The TCR sequence derives from an adult in good health. This CDR3 reads CASISRMGGNEQFF. The CDR3 bases are TGTGCCAGCATATCCCGGATGGGCGGCAATGAGCAGTTCTTC.